This T cell receptor beta chain is drawn from a study of blood T cell repertoires in COVID-19. Study-wide background: Sites in the United States, Italy and Spain provided acute and convalescent COVID-19 samples.

Per the authors' pipeline: Amplifying reference gene primers gave estimates of nucleated cell counts. Using immunoSEQ multiplex PCR, the repertoire was profiled, and TCRdb retains in-frame clones only, with some absent. The V and J calls and the clone size are those of that table, but D and trimming were determined from the DNA. This sample has 150,000 to 200,000 clones, with approximately 80% found just once. This CDR3 has 13 amino acids. Per germline, CDR1 ENHRY and CDR2 SYGVKD. V lost 2 bases to trimming and J lost 2 bases, with 7 bases between them. This clone was recorded once. The sequence derives from a man between 60 and 75 years old with COVID-19, enrolled during active disease. The chain employs TRBV10-3 and TRBJ2-7; D ambiguous. Sequences were obtained from peripheral blood. In DNA, the CDR3 is TGTGCCATCAGTGAGGCTCCTACCTACGAGCAGTACTTC. It is translated as CAISEAPTYEQYF.